Listed here are 6 T cell receptor beta chains from one sample, sequenced in a study of T cell repertoires in cytomegalovirus infection. Each CDR3 protein is one row after TCRdb ran MiXCR on the reads. This table has around 120,000 distinct CDR3 sequences, under 45% appearing once. No antigens are known for them. Source: CD8+ T cells from cultured PBMCs, taken from culture after CMV antigen stimulation. The source of these receptors is a human donor in good health (CMV status not recorded). Some clones in this sample may be carry-over from other donors' samples.

This clonotype appeared once. The rearrangement links TRBV6-5 to TRBJ2-7; TRBD1 might be the D (6 bases). The length of the CDR3 is 12 residues. Looked up from germline, CDR1 is MNHEY and CDR2 is SVGAGI. V was clipped by 6 bases and J by 6 bases, with 12 bases between them. Here the CDR3 DNA reads TGTGCCAGCAGAACACAGGGCGCCGAGCAGTACTTC. Amino acid sequence: CASRTQGAEQYF.

As regards this clonotype: A read error may account for a junction end that differs from germline. The rearrangement uses TRBV3-1 and TRBJ1-5, with D possibly TRBD1 on 6 matching bases. The CDR3 contains 14 residues. Per the germline V gene, CDR1 is LGHDT and CDR2 is YNNKEL (reference sequence). The CDR3 is CVSSHSGGNQPQHF. DNA for the CDR3: TGTGTCAGCAGCCACTCAGGGGGCAATCAGCCCCAGCATTTT.

V gene TRBV6-5 combines with J gene TRBJ2-1; tentatively, D is TRBD2 (6 bases). This CDR3 contains 15 residues. The germline V gene encodes CDR1 MNHEY and CDR2 SVGAGI. Trimming stripped 6 bases from V and 1 base from J, with 13 bases between. The CDR3 loop reads CASSPGVPSYNEQFF. Here the CDR3 DNA reads TGTGCCAGCAGCCCGGGGGTCCCATCCTACAATGAGCAGTTCTTC.

The V and J genes are TRBV7-6 and TRBJ1-1, with unresolved D. The CDR3 is 17 amino acids. CDR1 is SGHVS and CDR2 is FNYEAQ in the germline V gene. V shed 0 bases and J shed 0 bases, with 14 bases lying between them. The CDR3 region is CASSLAEGVYLNTEAFF. CDR3 in DNA: TGTGCCAGCAGCTTAGCGGAGGGTGTTTATTTGAACACTGAAGCTTTCTTT.

This clonotype was recorded at least ten times. This sequence joins TRBV7-8 and TRBJ1-2; 11 bases align to TRBD1. The V gene's germline CDR1 is SGHVS and CDR2 FQNEAQ. This CDR3 comprises 15 residues. The junction had 10 bases not matched to a gene; V was cut back by 7 bases and J by 6 bases. CDR3 DNA sequence: TGTGCCAGCACCAACGCGGACAGGGGGCTTGATGGCTACACCTTC. Translation gives CASTNADRGLDGYTF.

The chain joins TRBV7-2 to TRBJ1-1; 8 nucleotides align to TRBD1. With V trimmed by 3 bases and J by 1 base, 10 bases remained unmatched. From germline, CDR1 is SGHTA and CDR2 FQGNSA. This CDR3 has 17 residues. CDR3 nucleotide sequence: TGTGCCAGCAGCTTTACTATCAACAGGGGGTCGAACACTGAAGCTTTCTTT. Its translation is CASSFTINRGSNTEAFF.